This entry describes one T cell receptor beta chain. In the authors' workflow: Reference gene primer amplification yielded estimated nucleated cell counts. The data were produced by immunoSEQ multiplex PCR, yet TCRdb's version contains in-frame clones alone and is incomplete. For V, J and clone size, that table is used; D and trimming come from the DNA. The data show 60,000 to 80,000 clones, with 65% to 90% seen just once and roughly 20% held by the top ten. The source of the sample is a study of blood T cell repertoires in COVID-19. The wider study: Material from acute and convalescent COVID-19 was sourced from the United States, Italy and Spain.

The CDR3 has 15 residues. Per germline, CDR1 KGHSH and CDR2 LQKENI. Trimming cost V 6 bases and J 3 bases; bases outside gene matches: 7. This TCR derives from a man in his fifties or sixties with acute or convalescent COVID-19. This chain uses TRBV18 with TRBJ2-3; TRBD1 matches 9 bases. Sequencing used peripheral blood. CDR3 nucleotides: TGTGCCAGCTCGTTCCGGGACAGGGAAACAGATACGCAGTATTTT. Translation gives CASSFRDRETDTQYF.